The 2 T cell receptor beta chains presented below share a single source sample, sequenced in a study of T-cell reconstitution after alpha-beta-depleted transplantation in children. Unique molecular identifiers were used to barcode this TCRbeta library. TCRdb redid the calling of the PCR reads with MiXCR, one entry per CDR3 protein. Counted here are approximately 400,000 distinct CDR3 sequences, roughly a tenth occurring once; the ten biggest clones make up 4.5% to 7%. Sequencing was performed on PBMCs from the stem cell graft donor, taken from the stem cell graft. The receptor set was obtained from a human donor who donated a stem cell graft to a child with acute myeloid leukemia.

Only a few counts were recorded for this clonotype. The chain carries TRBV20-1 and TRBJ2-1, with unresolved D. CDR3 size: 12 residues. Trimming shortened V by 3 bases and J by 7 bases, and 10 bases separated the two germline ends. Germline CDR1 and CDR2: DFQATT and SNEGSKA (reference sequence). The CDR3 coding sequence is TGCAGTGCTAGGGACCAATGGAATGAGCAGTTCTTC. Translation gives CSARDQWNEQFF.

Here the CDR3 reads CSAKGYEQYV. The CDR3 DNA reads TGCAGTGCTAAGGGATACGAGCAGTACGTC. This chain links TRBV20-1 with TRBJ2-7; no definite D call. The V and J ends lost 4 bases and 4 bases respectively, with 5 bases between them. CDR3 length: 10 residues. CDR1 is DFQATT and CDR2 is SNEGSKA in the germline V gene (reference sequence).